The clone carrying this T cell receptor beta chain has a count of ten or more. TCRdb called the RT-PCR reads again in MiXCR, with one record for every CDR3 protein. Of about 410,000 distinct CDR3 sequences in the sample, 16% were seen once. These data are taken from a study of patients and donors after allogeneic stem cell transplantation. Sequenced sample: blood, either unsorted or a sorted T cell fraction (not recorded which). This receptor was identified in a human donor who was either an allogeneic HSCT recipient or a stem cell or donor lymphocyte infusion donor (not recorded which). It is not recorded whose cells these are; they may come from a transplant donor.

Here the CDR3 reads CATSDPAGHPKDQPQHF. Written as DNA, the CDR3 is TGTGCCACCAGTGATCCGGCGGGACATCCGAAGGATCAGCCCCAGCATTTT. The chain couples TRBV24-1 to TRBJ1-5; D might be TRBD1 (6 bases). There are 17 residues in the CDR3. The germline gives CDR1 KGHDR, CDR2 SFDVKD. Deletions cut 3 bases from V and 5 bases from J, with 19 bases between.